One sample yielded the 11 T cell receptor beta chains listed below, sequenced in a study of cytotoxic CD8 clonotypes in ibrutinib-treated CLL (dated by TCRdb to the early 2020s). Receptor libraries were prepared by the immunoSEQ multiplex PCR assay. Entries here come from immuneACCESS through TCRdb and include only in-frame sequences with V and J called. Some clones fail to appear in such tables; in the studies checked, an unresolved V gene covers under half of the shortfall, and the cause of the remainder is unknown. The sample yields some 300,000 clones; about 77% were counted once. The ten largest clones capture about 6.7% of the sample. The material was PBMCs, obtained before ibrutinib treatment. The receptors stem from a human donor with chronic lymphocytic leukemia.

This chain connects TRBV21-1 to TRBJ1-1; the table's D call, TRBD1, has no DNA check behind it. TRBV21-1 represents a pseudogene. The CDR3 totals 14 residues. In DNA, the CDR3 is TGTGCCAGCAGCTTCCGACAGGGAGGCACTGAAGCTTTCTTT. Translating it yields CASSFRQGGTEAFF.

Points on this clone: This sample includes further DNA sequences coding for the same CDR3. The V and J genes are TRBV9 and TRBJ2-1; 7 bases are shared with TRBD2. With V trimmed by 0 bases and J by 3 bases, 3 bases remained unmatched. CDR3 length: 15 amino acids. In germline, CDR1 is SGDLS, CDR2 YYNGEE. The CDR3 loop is CASSVGGGSYNEQFF. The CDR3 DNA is TGTGCCAGCAGCGTAGGTGGCGGGAGCTACAATGAGCAGTTCTTC.

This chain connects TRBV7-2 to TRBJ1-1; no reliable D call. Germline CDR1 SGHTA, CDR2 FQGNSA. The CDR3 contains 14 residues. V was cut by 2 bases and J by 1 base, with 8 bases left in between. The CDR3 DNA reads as TGTGCCAGCAGCTTAACCGGGCCGAACACTGAAGCTTTCTTT. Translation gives CASSLTGPNTEAFF.

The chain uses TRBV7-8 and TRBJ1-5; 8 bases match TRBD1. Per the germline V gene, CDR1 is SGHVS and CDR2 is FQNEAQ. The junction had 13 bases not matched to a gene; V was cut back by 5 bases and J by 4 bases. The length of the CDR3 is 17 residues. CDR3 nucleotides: TGTGCCAGCAGCCCAGCGACAGGGGCCACGTTTAATCAGCCCCAGCATTTT. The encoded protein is CASSPATGATFNQPQHF.

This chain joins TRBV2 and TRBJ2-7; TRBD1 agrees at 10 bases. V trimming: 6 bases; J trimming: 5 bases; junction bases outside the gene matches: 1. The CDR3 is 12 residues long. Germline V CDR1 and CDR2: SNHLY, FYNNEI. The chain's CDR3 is CASRDRGDEQYF. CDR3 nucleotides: TGTGCCAGCAGGGACAGGGGGGACGAGCAGTACTTC.

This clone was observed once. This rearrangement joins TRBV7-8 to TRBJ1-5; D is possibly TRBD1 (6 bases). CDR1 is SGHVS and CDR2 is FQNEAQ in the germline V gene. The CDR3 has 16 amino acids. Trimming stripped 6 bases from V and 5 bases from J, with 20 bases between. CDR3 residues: CASRPGRGGRHQPQHF. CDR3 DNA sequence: TGTGCCAGCAGACCCGGACGAGGGGGGCGCCATCAGCCCCAGCATTTT.

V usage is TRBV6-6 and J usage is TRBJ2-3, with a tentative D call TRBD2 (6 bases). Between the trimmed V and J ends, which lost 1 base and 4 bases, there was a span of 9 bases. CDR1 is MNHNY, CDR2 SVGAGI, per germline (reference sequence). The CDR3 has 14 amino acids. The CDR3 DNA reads TGTGCCAGCAGTTACTTGACTAGTCCAGATACGCAGTATTTT. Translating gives CASSYLTSPDTQYF.

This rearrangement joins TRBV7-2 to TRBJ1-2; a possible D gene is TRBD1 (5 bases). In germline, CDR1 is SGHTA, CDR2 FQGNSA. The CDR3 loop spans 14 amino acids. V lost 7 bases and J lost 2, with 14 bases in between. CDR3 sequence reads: CASTTERTNYGYTF. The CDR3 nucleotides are TGTGCCAGCACTACAGAGCGGACAAACTATGGCTACACCTTC.

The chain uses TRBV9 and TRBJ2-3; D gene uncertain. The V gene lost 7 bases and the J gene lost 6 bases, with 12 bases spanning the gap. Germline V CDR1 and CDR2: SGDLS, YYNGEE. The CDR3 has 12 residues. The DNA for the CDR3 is TGTGCCAGCGGTGCGATGGTGGATACGCAGTATTTT. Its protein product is CASGAMVDTQYF. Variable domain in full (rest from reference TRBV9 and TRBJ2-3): DSGVTQTPKHLITATGQRVTLRCSPRSGDLSVYWYQQSLDQGLQFLIQYYNGEERAKGNILERFSAQQFPDLHSELNLSSLELGDSALYFCASGAMVDTQYFGPGTRLTVL.

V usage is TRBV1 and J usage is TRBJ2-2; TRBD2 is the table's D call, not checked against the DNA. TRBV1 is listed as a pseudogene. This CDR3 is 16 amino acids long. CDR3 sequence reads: CTSIVAGGPYTGELFF. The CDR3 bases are TGCACCAGCATCGTAGCGGGAGGGCCTTACACCGGGGAGCTGTTTTTT.

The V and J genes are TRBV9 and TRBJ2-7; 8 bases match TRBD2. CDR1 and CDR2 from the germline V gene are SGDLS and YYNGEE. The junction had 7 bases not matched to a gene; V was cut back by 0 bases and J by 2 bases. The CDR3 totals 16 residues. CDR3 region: CASSVEELADTYEQYF. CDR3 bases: TGTGCCAGCAGCGTAGAAGAACTAGCGGACACCTACGAGCAGTACTTC.